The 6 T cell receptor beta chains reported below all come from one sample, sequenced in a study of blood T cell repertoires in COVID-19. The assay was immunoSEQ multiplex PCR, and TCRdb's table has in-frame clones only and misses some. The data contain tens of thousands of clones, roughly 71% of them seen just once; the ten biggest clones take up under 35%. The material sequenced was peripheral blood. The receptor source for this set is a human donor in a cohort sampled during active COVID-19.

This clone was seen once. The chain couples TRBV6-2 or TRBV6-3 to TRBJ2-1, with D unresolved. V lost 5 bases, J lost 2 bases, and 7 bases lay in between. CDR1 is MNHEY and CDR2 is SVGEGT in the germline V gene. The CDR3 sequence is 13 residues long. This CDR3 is CASSRGAYNEQFF. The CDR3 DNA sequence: TGTGCCAGCAGTCGAGGCGCCTACAATGAGCAGTTCTTC.

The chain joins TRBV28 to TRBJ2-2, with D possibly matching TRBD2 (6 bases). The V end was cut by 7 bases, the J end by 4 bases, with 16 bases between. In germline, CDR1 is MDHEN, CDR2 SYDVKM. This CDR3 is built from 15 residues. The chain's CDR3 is CASTRLEGGTGELFF. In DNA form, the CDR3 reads TGTGCCAGCACTAGACTAGAAGGAGGCACCGGGGAGCTGTTTTTT.

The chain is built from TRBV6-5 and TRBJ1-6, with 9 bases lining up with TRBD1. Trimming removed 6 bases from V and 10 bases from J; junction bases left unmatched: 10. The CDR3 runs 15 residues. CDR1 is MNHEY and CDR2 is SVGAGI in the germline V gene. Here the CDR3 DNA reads TGTGCCAGCAGACGTATAACAGGGGGCGGATCACCCCTCCACTTT. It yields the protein CASRRITGGGSPLHF.

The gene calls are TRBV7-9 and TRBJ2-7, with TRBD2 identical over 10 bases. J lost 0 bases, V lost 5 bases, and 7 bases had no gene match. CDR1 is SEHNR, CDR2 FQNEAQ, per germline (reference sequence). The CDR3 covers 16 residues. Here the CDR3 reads CASSRTSGPHSYEQYF. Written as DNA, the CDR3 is TGTGCCAGCAGCCGGACTAGCGGACCTCACTCCTACGAGCAGTACTTC.

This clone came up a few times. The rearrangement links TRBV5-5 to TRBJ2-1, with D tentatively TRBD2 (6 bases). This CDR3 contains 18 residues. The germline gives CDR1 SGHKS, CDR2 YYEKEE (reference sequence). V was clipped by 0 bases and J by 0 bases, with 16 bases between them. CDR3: CASSLALATKLSYNEQFF. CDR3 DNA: TGTGCCAGCAGCTTGGCCCTAGCGACCAAACTCTCCTACAATGAGCAGTTCTTC.

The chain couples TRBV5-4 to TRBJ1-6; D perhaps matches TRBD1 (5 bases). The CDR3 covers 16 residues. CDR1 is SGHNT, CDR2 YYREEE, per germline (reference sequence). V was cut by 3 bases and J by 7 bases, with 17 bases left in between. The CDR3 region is CASSSSGGVTNSPLHF. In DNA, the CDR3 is TGTGCCAGCAGCTCTTCTGGGGGGGTTACGAATTCACCCCTCCACTTT.